The 10 T cell receptor beta chains below were found in one sample sequenced in a study of blood T cell repertoires in COVID-19. The assay was immunoSEQ multiplex PCR, and TCRdb's table has in-frame clones only and misses some. The profile covers about 200,000 clones, with 81% appearing a single time and approximately 7.9% taken by the ten largest. Sample: peripheral blood. The receptors originated from a woman of 80 years or more with acute or convalescent COVID-19.

V gene TRBV10-3 combines with J gene TRBJ2-5; 9 nucleotides agree with TRBD2. The J segment lost 5 bases and the V segment lost 0 bases, leaving 10 bases of the junction unmatched. The CDR3 is made up of 17 amino acids. From germline, CDR1 is ENHRY and CDR2 SYGVKD. DNA for the CDR3: TGTGCCATCAGTGAGTCTCGAGGGGGGACTAGCTGGGAGACCCAGTACTTC. Its protein product is CAISESRGGTSWETQYF.

This clone was seen a single time. The CDR3 DNA follows: TGTGCCAGCAGACCAGAGCGGGGTTACTCCTACGAGCAGTACTTC. Its protein product is CASRPERGYSYEQYF. The genes are TRBV28 and TRBJ2-7, with 7 nucleotides matching TRBD2. V dropped 6 bases and J dropped 0; count of bases not matched to a gene: 8. CDR1 and CDR2 (germline): MDHEN, SYDVKM. The CDR3 is made up of 15 amino acids. The full variable domain, with the rest looked up from reference TRBV28 and TRBJ2-7, is DVKVTQSSRYLVKRTGEKVFLECVQDMDHENMFWYRQDPGLGLRLIYFSYDVKMKEKGDIPEGYSVSREKKERFSLILESASTNQTSMYLCASRPERGYSYEQYFGPGTRLTVT.

This clone was detected only once. V is TRBV6-5 and J is TRBJ1-1; 8 positions match TRBD1. V lost 5 bases, J lost 5 bases, and 7 bases stayed unmatched. Looked up from germline, CDR1 is MNHEY and CDR2 is SVGAGI. The CDR3 is 14 amino acids. CDR3: CASSLDRGRTEAFF. The CDR3 nucleotides read TGTGCCAGCAGTCTAGACAGGGGCCGGACTGAAGCTTTCTTT.

The chain recombines TRBV7-2 with TRBJ2-3; TRBD2 agrees at 9 bases. This CDR3 has 18 residues. The V gene's germline CDR1 is SGHTA and CDR2 FQGNSA. Trimming removed 1 base from V and 0 bases from J; junction bases left unmatched: 8. DNA for the CDR3: TGTGCCAGCAGCTTAGTGGCGGGAGGGCGATTTAGCACAGATACGCAGTATTTT. It yields the protein CASSLVAGGRFSTDTQYF.

Here the CDR3 DNA reads TGTGCCAGCAGCAGACAGATCTCTGGGGCCAACGTCCTGACTTTC. This gives the protein CASSRQISGANVLTF. The chain links TRBV6-5 to TRBJ2-6, with TRBD1 as a possible D gene (5 bases). CDR1 MNHEY and CDR2 SVGAGI come from the germline V gene. V lost 6 bases to trimming and J lost 0 bases, with 9 bases between them. The CDR3 has 15 residues.

The chain employs TRBV5-4 and TRBJ1-4; the D gene is possibly TRBD1 (6 bases). Trimming left V 2 bases short and J 7 bases short, with 15 bases between. This CDR3 has 15 amino acids. Germline lookup yields CDR1 SGHNT and CDR2 YYREEE (reference sequence). The CDR3, as DNA: TGTGCCAGCAGCTTCTCCCGGGACATCGGTGAAAAACTGTTTTTT. Its translation is CASSFSRDIGEKLFF.

This clone was seen only once. V gene TRBV6-5 combines with J gene TRBJ2-1; the D is unclear. The germline V gene has CDR1 MNHEY and CDR2 SVGAGI. V gave up 7 bases and J gave up 4 bases, with 5 bases separating them. CDR3 size: 11 residues. This CDR3 is CASNRYNEQFF. The CDR3 DNA follows: TGTGCCAGCAACAGATACAATGAGCAGTTCTTC.

This chain joins TRBV19 and TRBJ2-4; TRBD2 matches 10 bases. CDR3 length: 15 residues. The V gene's germline CDR1 is LNHDA and CDR2 SQIVND (reference sequence). After removal of 7 bases from V and 5 bases from J, the junction contained 8 bases not matched to a gene. CDR3 nucleotide sequence: TGTGCCAGTACGGCTAGCGGGGGAAGAGAAAACATTCAGTACTTC. Translated, it gives CASTASGGRENIQYF.

The chain combines TRBV9 with TRBJ2-2, with 8 bases fitting TRBD1. This CDR3 is built from 15 residues. Germline CDR1 SGDLS, CDR2 YYNGEE. Germline trimming cut 0 bases from V and 4 bases from J; bases unmatched to any gene: 2. CDR3 protein: CASSVGTGTTGELFF. CDR3 nucleotide sequence: TGTGCCAGCAGCGTAGGGACAGGGACCACCGGGGAGCTGTTTTTT. Filled out from reference TRBV9 and TRBJ2-2, the complete variable domain reads DSGVTQTPKHLITATGQRVTLRCSPRSGDLSVYWYQQSLDQGLQFLIQYYNGEERAKGNILERFSAQQFPDLHSELNLSSLELGDSALYFCASSVGTGTTGELFFGEGSRLTVL.

The chain joins TRBV12-5 to TRBJ2-5; 8 nucleotides align to TRBD1. The junction had 7 bases not matched to a gene; V was cut back by 3 bases and J by 4 bases. This CDR3 contains 15 residues. Germline CDR1 LGHNT, CDR2 FRNRAP. This CDR3 reads CASGLGQGARETQYF. As DNA, the CDR3 is TGTGCTAGTGGTTTAGGTCAGGGGGCACGAGAGACCCAGTACTTC.